Sequencing of this TCR beta chain was carried out in a study of cytomegalovirus exposure and HLA in healthy donors. The PCR was carried out with 60 Vbeta primers and 13 Jbeta primers. This table comes from immunoSEQ multiplex PCR, and its TCRdb copy is limited to in-frame clones, with some not included. The sample consists of some 96,000 clones, 76% of them appearing once. Study observations and caveats: Most TCR beta V segments were productive about 90% or about 30% of the time in an earlier analysis. A later analysis found common viral pathogens apparently linked to several of the most significant clusters.

Germline V gene data show CDR1 as ENHRY and CDR2 as SYGVKD. The CDR3 is made up of 12 amino acids. V gave up 3 bases and J gave up 5 bases; unmatched junction bases: 0. Details on this clone: The antigen is not known.

The chain uses TRBV10-3 and TRBJ2-5; TRBD2 matches 7 bases. This clonotype was sampled from a woman in her sixties in good health and CMV-seropositive. Sequencing used PBMCs. The CDR3 is CAISEAGETQYF. The CDR3 DNA reads as TGTGCCATCAGTGAAGCGGGGGAGACCCAGTACTTC.